These 26 T cell receptor beta chains share one sample of origin, sequenced in a study of shared clonotypes between healthy human individuals. Clones were read by immunoSEQ multiplex PCR, and TCRdb kept only the in-frame ones, dropping some. The sample carries some 1,100,000 clones, 75% to 80% recorded once. The source material was memory CD4+ T cells from PBMCs. Described subset: CD45RA-negative fraction. Receptor source: a man aged 18 to 29 in good health. Some clones in this sample may be carry-over from other donors' samples.

The J gene is TRBJ1-2, the V gene TRBV2; D ambiguous. Trimming took 7 bases from V and 4 from J, leaving 10 bases between them. The germline CDR1 and CDR2 sequences are SNHLY and FYNNEI. The CDR3 covers 12 residues. The CDR3 DNA reads as TGTGCCAGCAATCCGCGGCCCTATGGCTACACCTTC. Translating it yields CASNPRPYGYTF.

This clone was counted once. The chain recombines TRBV25-1 with TRBJ2-3; the D gene is possibly TRBD1 (5 bases). The CDR3 is 15 residues long. Deletions cut 5 bases from V and 0 bases from J, with 12 bases between. CDR1 MGHDK and CDR2 SYGVNS come from the germline V gene. CDR3 DNA sequence: TGTGCCAGCAGTTCTGACAGACCTAGCACAGATACGCAGTATTTT. It codes for CASSSDRPSTDTQYF.

The J gene is TRBJ2-7, the V gene TRBV5-5; TRBD1 matches 11 bases. This CDR3 is built from 15 residues. Germline trimming cut 0 bases from V and 7 bases from J; bases unmatched to any gene: 6. The germline V gene has CDR1 SGHKS and CDR2 YYEKEE (reference sequence). CDR3 coding DNA: TGTGCCAGCAGCTTGGTCGGACAGGGGGCGAAGGAGCAGTACTTC. Its protein product is CASSLVGQGAKEQYF.

The V and J genes are TRBV5-1 and TRBJ1-1, with 10 positions matching TRBD1. V lost 2 bases to trimming and J lost 5 bases; unmatched junction nucleotides: 15. The CDR3 runs to 18 residues. The germline V gene encodes CDR1 SGHRS and CDR2 YFSETQ. DNA for the CDR3: TGCGCCAGCAGCTTAGATGTCGGGACAGGGGCCGTCCGTACTGAAGCTTTCTTT. Translated: CASSLDVGTGAVRTEAFF.

Details on this clone: Other DNA sequences of this sample code for an identical CDR3. The V call is TRBV27, the J call TRBJ1-1; D not resolved. V lost 7 bases and J 1 base, leaving 10 bases between the germline ends. There are 13 residues in the CDR3. Germline CDR1 and CDR2: MNHEY and SMNVEV (reference sequence). CDR3 bases: TGTGCCAGCACAGGCGGTTGGAACACTGAAGCTTTCTTT. Residues: CASTGGWNTEAFF.

The rearrangement uses TRBV6-6 and TRBJ2-7, with D possibly matching TRBD2 (5 bases). Trimming stripped 7 bases from V and 4 bases from J, with 17 bases between. The CDR3 extends over 14 amino acids. Germline V CDR1 and CDR2: MNHNY, SVGAGI (reference sequence). CDR3 sequence (DNA): TGTGCCAGCACCTCCCGAGGGAACGGTTACGAGCAGTACTTC. This translates into CASTSRGNGYEQYF.

The V and J genes are TRBV9 and TRBJ2-2; D ambiguous. Germline V lookup: CDR1 SGDLS, CDR2 YYNGEE. Trimming removed 2 bases from V and 0 bases from J, with 11 bases in between. The CDR3 runs to 16 residues. CDR3 nucleotide sequence: TGTGCCAGCAGCGTTTTTCAGCAGGCGAACACCGGGGAGCTGTTTTTT. Translating it yields CASSVFQQANTGELFF.

The chain combines TRBV5-1 with TRBJ1-2; D is possibly TRBD1 (5 bases). CDR1 and CDR2 (germline): SGHRS, YFSETQ. There are 18 residues in the CDR3. Trimming cost V 3 bases and J 4 bases, with 25 bases left between them. CDR3 sequence (DNA): TGCGCCAGCAGCTCGCACGGGACTCCGACTTCACCTAGCTATGGCTACACCTTC. This gives the protein CASSSHGTPTSPSYGYTF. The full variable domain, its missing parts supplied by reference TRBV5-1 and TRBJ1-2, is KAGVTQTPRYLIKTRGQQVTLSCSPISGHRSVSWYQQTPGQGLQFLFEYFSETQRNKGNFPGRFSGRQFSNSRSEMNVSTLELGDSALYLCASSSHGTPTSPSYGYTFGSGTRLTVV.

The rearrangement uses TRBV6-5 and TRBJ2-4; no definite D call. This CDR3 has 13 amino acids. V dropped 0 bases and J dropped 15 bases, with 15 bases sitting between them. Germline CDR1 and CDR2: MNHEY and SVGAGI. As DNA, the CDR3 is TGTGCCAGCAGTTACTCGAAGGACGTCCGACGGTACTTC. Protein product: CASSYSKDVRRYF.

The chain carries TRBV6-5 and TRBJ2-3; a weak D match, TRBD2 (6 bases). V was cut by 6 bases and J by 6 bases, with 10 bases left in between. Per germline, CDR1 MNHEY and CDR2 SVGAGI. The CDR3 sequence is 12 residues long. The CDR3 protein is CASSRLGDTQYF. CDR3 DNA: TGTGCCAGCAGCCGACTAGGGGATACGCAGTATTTT.

The chain joins TRBV15 to TRBJ2-3, with D maybe TRBD2 (6 bases). The CDR3 contains 18 residues. Germline CDR1 and CDR2: LNHNV and YYDKDF (reference sequence). Trimming left V 0 bases short and J 2 bases short, with 18 bases between. CDR3 nucleotides: TGTGCCACCAGCAGAGATGGGAGTGCGGGGAAGGTCACAGATACGCAGTATTTT. Its translation: CATSRDGSAGKVTDTQYF. The whole variable domain, remainder taken from reference TRBV15 and TRBJ2-3, is DAMVIQNPRYQVTQFGKPVTLSCSQTLNHNVMYWYQQKSSQAPKLLFHYYDKDFNNEADTPDNFQSRRPNTSFCFLDIRSPGLGDTAMYLCATSRDGSAGKVTDTQYFGPGTRLTVL.

V gene TRBV6-5 combines with J gene TRBJ2-2; D uncertain. The CDR3 covers 14 residues. V dropped 6 bases and J dropped 0 bases, with 8 bases sitting between them. Germline lookup yields CDR1 MNHEY and CDR2 SVGAGI. The CDR3 spells CASSRMPNTGELFF. CDR3 coding DNA: TGTGCCAGCAGCCGAATGCCGAACACCGGGGAGCTGTTTTTT.

This clone was found once. The chain carries TRBV30 and TRBJ1-2, with TRBD1 matching over 10 bases. Trimming took 3 bases from V and 4 from J; bases not matched to a gene: 8. Germline V gene lookup returns CDR1 GTSNPN and CDR2 SVGIG (reference sequence). CDR3 length: 15 residues. This CDR3 is CAWRFMTGGGYGYTF. CDR3 nucleotides: TGTGCCTGGAGATTCATGACAGGGGGCGGCTATGGCTACACCTTC.

This clone was counted only a few times. This chain joins TRBV6-6 and TRBJ1-2; D might be TRBD1 (6 bases). The CDR3 consists of 12 residues. The germline V gene has CDR1 MNHNY and CDR2 SVGAGI (reference sequence). V lost 5 bases and J 8 bases, leaving 12 bases between the germline ends. DNA for the CDR3: TGTGCCAGCAGTGAGGACAGTCACGGCTACACCTTC. This sequence encodes CASSEDSHGYTF.

Only one count was recorded for this clone. The chain couples TRBV5-4 to TRBJ2-3; tentative D call: TRBD2 (5 bases). The CDR3 has 14 residues. Trimming left V 4 bases short and J 2 bases short, with 11 bases between. Looked up from germline, CDR1 is SGHNT and CDR2 is YYREEE (reference sequence). DNA of the CDR3: TGTGCCAGCAGCGCGGACTGGTCCACAGATACGCAGTATTTT. This translates into CASSADWSTDTQYF.

The DNA of the CDR3 is TGTGCCAGTACCGCTGACAGGCAAATGGGTTGGGATGGCTACACCTTC. Amino acid sequence: CASTADRQMGWDGYTF. The chain carries TRBV19 and TRBJ1-2, with D tentatively TRBD1 (6 bases). Germline CDR1 LNHDA, CDR2 SQIVND (reference sequence). The CDR3 is 16 amino acids. Trimming removed 7 bases at V and 6 bases at J, with 24 bases between.

The rearrangement uses TRBV6-1 and TRBJ1-1, with D unresolved. Per the germline V gene, CDR1 is MNHNS and CDR2 is SASEGT. This CDR3 contains 11 residues. V was pared by 10 bases and J by 11 bases, with 17 bases between. CDR3 region: CATFLPGMAFF. CDR3 sequence (DNA): TGTGCCACTTTTCTACCCGGGATGGCTTTCTTT.

This clone appeared a few times. CDR3 coding DNA: TGTGCCAGTAAGGGACAGGGGAACACTGAAGCTTTCTTT. This gives the protein CASKGQGNTEAFF. V is TRBV19 and J is TRBJ1-1, with 9 nucleotides matching TRBD1. Germline CDR1 is LNHDA and CDR2 is SQIVND (reference sequence). This CDR3 comprises 13 residues. Trimming cost V 7 bases and J 1 base; bases outside gene matches: 1. Full variable domain (outside the CDR3, taken from reference TRBV19 and TRBJ1-1): DGGITQSPKYLFRKEGQNVTLSCEQNLNHDAMYWYRQDPGQGLRLIYYSQIVNDFQKGDIAEGYSVSREKKESFPLTVTSAQKNPTAFYLCASKGQGNTEAFFGQGTRLTVV.

This clone has a handful of counts. The chain employs TRBV18 and TRBJ1-2, with 9 bases identical to TRBD1. There are 16 residues in the CDR3. V lost 0 bases and J lost 3; bases outside the gene matches: 5. From germline, CDR1 is KGHSH and CDR2 LQKENI. As DNA, the CDR3 is TGTGCCAGCTCACCACCTTCGACAGGGGGGGACTATGGCTACACCTTC. It yields the protein CASSPPSTGGDYGYTF.

This chain connects TRBV27 to TRBJ2-6; no clear D. There are 14 residues in the CDR3. V was clipped by 6 bases and J by 3 bases, with 9 bases between them. Germline V gene data show CDR1 as MNHEY and CDR2 as SMNVEV (reference sequence). CDR3 nucleotide sequence: TGTGCCAGCAGACCAGTGGGTGGGGCCAACGTCCTGACTTTC. Protein sequence: CASRPVGGANVLTF.

On this clone: A much bigger clone sits one base away, suggesting this may be a read error. Other DNA sequences from this sample encode an identical CDR3 as well. CDR3 amino acids: CASSFDRGQPQHF. The DNA of the CDR3 is TGTGCCAGCAGCTTCGACAGGGGGCAGCCCCAGCATTTT. The V gene is TRBV7-2, the J gene TRBJ1-5; 9 bases line up with TRBD1. The V and J ends lost 3 bases and 7 bases, in that order; junction bases with no gene match: 1. CDR1 SGHTA and CDR2 FQGNSA come from the germline V gene. The CDR3 is 13 residues long.

The chain recombines TRBV6-1 with TRBJ2-5, with D possibly TRBD1 on 6 matching bases. Trimming pared 4 bases from V and 7 bases from J, leaving 13 bases between. The CDR3 runs to 13 residues. Germline CDR1 and CDR2: MNHNS and SASEGT. CDR3 loop: CASSGYRDGTQYF. The CDR3, as DNA: TGTGCCAGCAGTGGATACAGGGATGGGACCCAGTACTTC.

CDR3 residues: CASSFGGSYEQYF. CDR3 bases: TGTGCCAGCAGCTTCGGGGGGAGCTACGAGCAGTACTTC. The J gene is TRBJ2-7, the V gene TRBV5-4, with 7 positions matching TRBD2. This CDR3 is built from 13 residues. The V gene end was trimmed by 2 bases and the J gene end by 3 bases; junction bases not matched to a gene: 2. Germline CDR1 reads SGHNT; CDR2 reads YYREEE (reference sequence).

This clone is a singleton in its sample. The chain recombines TRBV27 with TRBJ2-1; 11 bases match TRBD2. CDR3 length: 15 residues. CDR1 is MNHEY and CDR2 is SMNVEV in the germline V gene (reference sequence). Trimming removed 5 bases from V and 6 bases from J; junction bases left unmatched: 6. DNA for the CDR3: TGTGCCAGCAGTCCACCGGGACTAGCGGTCAATGAGCAGTTCTTC. Translating it yields CASSPPGLAVNEQFF.

This clone was counted only a few times. The same CDR3 can be traced to other DNA sequences in this sample. The chain joins TRBV5-1 to TRBJ1-5; D gene unclear. The CDR3 runs 15 residues. With 0 bases removed from V and 1 base from J, the gap between germline ends came to 8 bases. The germline gives CDR1 SGHRS, CDR2 YFSETQ. CDR3 nucleotide sequence: TGCGCCAGCAGCTTGGGTGGAACGAGCAATCAGCCCCAGCATTTT. Its protein is CASSLGGTSNQPQHF.

The chain links TRBV6-5 to TRBJ1-2, with D possibly matching TRBD1 (5 bases). The CDR3 totals 13 residues. V was pared by 0 bases and J by 11 bases, with 13 bases between. CDR1 and CDR2 (germline): MNHEY, SVGAGI. The CDR3 protein is CASSYSREGRYTF. For the CDR3, the DNA is TGTGCCAGCAGTTACTCGAGGGAGGGGAGGTACACCTTC.